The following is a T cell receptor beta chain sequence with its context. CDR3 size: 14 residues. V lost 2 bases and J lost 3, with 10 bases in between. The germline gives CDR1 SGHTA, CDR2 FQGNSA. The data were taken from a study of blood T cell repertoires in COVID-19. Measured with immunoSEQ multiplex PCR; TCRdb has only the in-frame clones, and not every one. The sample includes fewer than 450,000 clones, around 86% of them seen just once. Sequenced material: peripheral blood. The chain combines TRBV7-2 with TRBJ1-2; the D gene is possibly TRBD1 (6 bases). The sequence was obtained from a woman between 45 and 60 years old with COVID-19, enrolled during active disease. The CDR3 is CASSLRYRDYGYTF. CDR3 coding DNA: TGTGCCAGCAGCTTAAGATACAGGGACTATGGCTACACCTTC.